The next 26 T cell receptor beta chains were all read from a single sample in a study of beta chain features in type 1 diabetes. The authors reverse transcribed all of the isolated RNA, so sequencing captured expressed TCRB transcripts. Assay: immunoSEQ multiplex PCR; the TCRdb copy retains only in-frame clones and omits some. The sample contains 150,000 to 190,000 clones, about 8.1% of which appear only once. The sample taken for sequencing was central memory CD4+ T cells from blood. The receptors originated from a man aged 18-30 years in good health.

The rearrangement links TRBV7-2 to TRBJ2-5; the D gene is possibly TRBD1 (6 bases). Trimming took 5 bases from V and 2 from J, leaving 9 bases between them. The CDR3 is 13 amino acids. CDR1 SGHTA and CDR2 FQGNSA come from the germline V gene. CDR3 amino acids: CASSMGHQETQYF. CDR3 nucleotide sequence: TGTGCCAGCAGCATGGGACATCAAGAGACCCAGTACTTC.

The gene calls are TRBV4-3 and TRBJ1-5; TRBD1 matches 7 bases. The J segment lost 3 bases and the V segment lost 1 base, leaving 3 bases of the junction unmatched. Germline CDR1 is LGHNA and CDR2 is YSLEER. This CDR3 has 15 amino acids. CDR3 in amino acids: CASSQGDRLNQPQHF. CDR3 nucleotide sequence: TGCGCCAGCAGCCAAGGGGACAGACTCAATCAGCCCCAGCATTTT.

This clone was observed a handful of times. In DNA form, the CDR3 reads TGTGCCAGCAGCTTGGCGGGAGTCTCTAATGAAAAACTGTTTTTT. Translating it yields CASSLAGVSNEKLFF. The chain carries TRBV7-9 and TRBJ1-4; D gene uncertain. Between the trimmed V and J ends, which lost 3 bases and 3 bases, there was a span of 11 bases. Germline values: CDR1 SEHNR, CDR2 FQNEAQ (reference sequence). There are 15 residues in the CDR3.

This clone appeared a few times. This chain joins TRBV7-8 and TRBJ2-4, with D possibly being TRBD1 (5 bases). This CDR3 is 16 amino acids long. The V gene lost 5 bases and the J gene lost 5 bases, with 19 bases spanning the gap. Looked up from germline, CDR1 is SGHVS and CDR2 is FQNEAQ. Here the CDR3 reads CASSPFYRGSQNIQYF. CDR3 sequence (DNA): TGTGCCAGCAGCCCCTTTTATAGGGGAAGCCAAAACATTCAGTACTTC.

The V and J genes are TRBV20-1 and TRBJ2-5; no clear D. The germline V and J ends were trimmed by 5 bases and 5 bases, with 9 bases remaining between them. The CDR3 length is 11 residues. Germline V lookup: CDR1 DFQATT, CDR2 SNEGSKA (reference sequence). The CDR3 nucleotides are TGCAGTGCTTCTCTATTTGAGACCCAGTACTTC. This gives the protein CSASLFETQYF.

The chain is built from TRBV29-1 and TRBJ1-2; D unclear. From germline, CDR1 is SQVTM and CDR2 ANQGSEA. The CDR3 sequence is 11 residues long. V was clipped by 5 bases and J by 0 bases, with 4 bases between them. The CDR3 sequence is CSVTANYGYTF. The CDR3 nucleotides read TGCAGCGTTACAGCTAACTATGGCTACACCTTC.

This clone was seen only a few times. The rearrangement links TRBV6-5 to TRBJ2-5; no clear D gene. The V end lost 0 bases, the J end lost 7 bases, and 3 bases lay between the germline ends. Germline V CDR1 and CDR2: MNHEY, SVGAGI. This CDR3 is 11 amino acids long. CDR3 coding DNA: TGTGCCAGCAGTTACTCCGGGACCCAGTACTTC. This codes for CASSYSGTQYF.

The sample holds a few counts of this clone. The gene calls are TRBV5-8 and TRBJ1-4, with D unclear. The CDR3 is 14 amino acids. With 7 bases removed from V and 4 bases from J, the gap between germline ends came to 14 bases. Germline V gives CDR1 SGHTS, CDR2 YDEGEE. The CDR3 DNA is TGTGCCAGCTCCCCCCGAGGGCTTAATGAAAAACTGTTTTTT. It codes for CASSPRGLNEKLFF.

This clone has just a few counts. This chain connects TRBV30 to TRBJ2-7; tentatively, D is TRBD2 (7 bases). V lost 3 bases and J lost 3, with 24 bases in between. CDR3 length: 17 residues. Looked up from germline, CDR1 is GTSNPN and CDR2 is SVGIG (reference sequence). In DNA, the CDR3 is TGTGCCTGGAGCGCCGGCGGGGGCTTATTGCCGATCTACGAGCAGTACTTC. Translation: CAWSAGGGLLPIYEQYF.

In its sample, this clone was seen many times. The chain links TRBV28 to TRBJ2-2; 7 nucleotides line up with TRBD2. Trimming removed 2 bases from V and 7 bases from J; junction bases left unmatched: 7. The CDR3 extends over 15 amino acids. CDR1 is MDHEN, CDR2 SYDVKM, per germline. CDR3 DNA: TGTGCCAGCAGTTTAGCGGGAGAATGGGACGGGGAGCTGTTTTTT. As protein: CASSLAGEWDGELFF.

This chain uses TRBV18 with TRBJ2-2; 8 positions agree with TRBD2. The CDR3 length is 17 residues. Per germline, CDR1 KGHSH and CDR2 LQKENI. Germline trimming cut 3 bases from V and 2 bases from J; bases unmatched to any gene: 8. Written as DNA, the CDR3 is TGTGCCAGCTCACCCGCCAGCGGGGGCCCTAACACCGGGGAGCTGTTTTTT. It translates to CASSPASGGPNTGELFF. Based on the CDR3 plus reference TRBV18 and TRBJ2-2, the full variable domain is NAGVMQNPRHLVRRRGQEARLRCSPMKGHSHVYWYRQLPEEGLKFMVYLQKENIIDESGMPKERFSAEFPKEGPSILRIQQVVRGDSAAYFCASSPASGGPNTGELFFGEGSRLTVL.

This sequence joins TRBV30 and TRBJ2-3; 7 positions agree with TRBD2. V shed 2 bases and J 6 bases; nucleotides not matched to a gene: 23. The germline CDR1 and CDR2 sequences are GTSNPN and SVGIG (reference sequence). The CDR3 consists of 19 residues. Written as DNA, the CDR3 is TGTGCCTGGAGTTTCCCTGGGGGGGGAGGCGGGAGCAGAACCGATACGCAGTATTTT. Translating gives CAWSFPGGGGGSRTDTQYF.

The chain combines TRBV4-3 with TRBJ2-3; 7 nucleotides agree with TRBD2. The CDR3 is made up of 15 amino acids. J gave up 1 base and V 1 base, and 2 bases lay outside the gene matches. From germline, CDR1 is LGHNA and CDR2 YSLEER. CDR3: CASSQAAGGTDTQYF. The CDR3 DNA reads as TGCGCCAGCAGCCAAGCCGCGGGGGGCACAGATACGCAGTATTTT.

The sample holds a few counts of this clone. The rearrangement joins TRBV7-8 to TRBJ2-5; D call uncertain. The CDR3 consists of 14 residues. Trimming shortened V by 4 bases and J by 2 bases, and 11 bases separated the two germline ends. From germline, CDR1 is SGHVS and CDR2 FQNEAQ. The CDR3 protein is CASSSVGVQETQYF. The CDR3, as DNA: TGTGCCAGCAGCTCCGTCGGAGTTCAAGAGACCCAGTACTTC.

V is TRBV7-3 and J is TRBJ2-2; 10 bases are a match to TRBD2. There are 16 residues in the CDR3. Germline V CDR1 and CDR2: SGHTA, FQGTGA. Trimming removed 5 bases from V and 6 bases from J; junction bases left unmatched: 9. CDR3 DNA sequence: TGTGCCAGCAGCCCCCTCGGGACTAGCGTTCCCGGGGAGCTGTTTTTT. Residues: CASSPLGTSVPGELFF.

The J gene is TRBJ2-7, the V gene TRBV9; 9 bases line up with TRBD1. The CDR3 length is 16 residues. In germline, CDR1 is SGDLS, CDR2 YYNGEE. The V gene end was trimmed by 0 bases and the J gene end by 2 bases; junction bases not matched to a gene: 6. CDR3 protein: CASSVEGGTGTYEQYF. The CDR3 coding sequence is TGTGCCAGCAGCGTAGAGGGGGGGACAGGGACCTACGAGCAGTACTTC.

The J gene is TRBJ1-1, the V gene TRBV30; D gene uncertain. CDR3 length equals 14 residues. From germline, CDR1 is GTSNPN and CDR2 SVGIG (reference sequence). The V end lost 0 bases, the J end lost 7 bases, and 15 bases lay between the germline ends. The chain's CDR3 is CAWSVPSLEGEAFF. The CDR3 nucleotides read TGTGCCTGGAGTGTACCATCTCTGGAGGGTGAAGCTTTCTTT.

CDR3 sequence (DNA): TGTGCCAGCAGCCGACGGACAGGGGGCCTGTCGGGTGGAGCTTTCTTT. This translates into CASSRRTGGLSGGAFF. The chain combines TRBV5-4 with TRBJ1-1; 11 bases are a match to TRBD1. The V and J ends lost 4 bases and 10 bases, in that order; junction bases with no gene match: 15. Looked up from germline, CDR1 is SGHNT and CDR2 is YYREEE (reference sequence). The CDR3 has 16 residues.

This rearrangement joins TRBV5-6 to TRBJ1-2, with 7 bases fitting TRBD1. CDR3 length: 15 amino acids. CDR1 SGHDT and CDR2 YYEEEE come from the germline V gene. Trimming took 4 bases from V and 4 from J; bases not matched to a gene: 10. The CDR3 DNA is TGTGCCAGCAGCCAGCTAACAGGGGTGGGCTATGGCTACACCTTC. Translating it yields CASSQLTGVGYGYTF.

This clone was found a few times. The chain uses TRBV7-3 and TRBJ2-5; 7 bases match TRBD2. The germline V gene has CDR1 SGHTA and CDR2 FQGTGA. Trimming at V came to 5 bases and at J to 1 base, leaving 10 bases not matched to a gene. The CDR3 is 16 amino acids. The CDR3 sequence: CASSQSSGEGQETQYF. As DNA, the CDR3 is TGTGCCAGCAGCCAATCTTCGGGGGAGGGCCAAGAGACCCAGTACTTC.

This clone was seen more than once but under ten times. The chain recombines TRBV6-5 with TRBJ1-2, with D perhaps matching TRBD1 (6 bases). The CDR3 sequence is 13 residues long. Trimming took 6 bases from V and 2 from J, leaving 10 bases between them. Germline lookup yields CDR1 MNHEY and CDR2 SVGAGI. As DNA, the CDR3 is TGTGCCAGCAGGCAAGGACAGAACTATGGCTACACCTTC. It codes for CASRQGQNYGYTF.

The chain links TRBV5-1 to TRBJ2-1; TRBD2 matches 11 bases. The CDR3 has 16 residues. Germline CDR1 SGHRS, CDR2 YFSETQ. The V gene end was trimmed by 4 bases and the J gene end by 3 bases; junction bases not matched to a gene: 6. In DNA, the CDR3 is TGCGCCAGCAGCCTCTCTAGCGGGAGGATCTACAATGAGCAGTTCTTC. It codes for CASSLSSGRIYNEQFF.

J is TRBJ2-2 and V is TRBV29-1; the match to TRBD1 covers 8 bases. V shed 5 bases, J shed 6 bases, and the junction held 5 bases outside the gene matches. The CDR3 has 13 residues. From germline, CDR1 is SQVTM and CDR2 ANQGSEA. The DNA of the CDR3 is TGCAGCGTTCAGGGGGCTGGGGCCGGGGAGCTGTTTTTT. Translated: CSVQGAGAGELFF.

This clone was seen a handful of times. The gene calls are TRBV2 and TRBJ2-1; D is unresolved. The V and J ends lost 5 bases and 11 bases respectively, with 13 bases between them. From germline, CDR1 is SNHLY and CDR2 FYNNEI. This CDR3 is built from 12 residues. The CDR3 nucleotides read TGTGCCAGCAGTCCAACCACAGAAAAGCAGTTCTTC. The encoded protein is CASSPTTEKQFF.

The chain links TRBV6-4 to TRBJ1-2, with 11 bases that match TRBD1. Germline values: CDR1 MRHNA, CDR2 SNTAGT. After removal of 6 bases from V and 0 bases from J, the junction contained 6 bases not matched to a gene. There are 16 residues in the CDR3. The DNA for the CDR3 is TGTGCCAGCAGAAGGACAGGGGGCGAGACTAACTATGGCTACACCTTC. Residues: CASRRTGGETNYGYTF.

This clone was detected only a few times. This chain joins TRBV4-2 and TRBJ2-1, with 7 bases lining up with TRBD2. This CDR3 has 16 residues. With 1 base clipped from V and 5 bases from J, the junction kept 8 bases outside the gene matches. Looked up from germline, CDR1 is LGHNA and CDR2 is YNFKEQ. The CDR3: CASSQGGSGPHNEQFF. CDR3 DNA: TGTGCCAGCAGCCAAGGGGGTAGCGGGCCACACAATGAGCAGTTCTTC.